One and the same sample provided the 7 T cell receptor beta chains below, sequenced in a study of cytomegalovirus exposure and HLA in healthy donors. Researchers ran the PCR with 60 Vbeta and 13 Jbeta primers. Libraries were prepared by immunoSEQ multiplex PCR; TCRdb keeps only in-frame clonotypes and omits some of them. The table has some 150,000 clones, around 74% seen once. The sample comprised PBMCs. The receptors stem from a man in his fifties in good health and CMV-seropositive.

J is TRBJ1-1 and V is TRBV30; D may be TRBD1 (5 bases). The CDR3 is 14 residues long. The V gene lost 2 bases and the J gene lost 3 bases, with 13 bases spanning the gap. CDR1 and CDR2 from the germline V gene are GTSNPN and SVGIG (reference sequence). The CDR3 is CAWSPPWGDTEAFF. CDR3 DNA: TGTGCCTGGAGTCCCCCCTGGGGGGACACTGAAGCTTTCTTT.

J is TRBJ2-2 and V is TRBV2; tentatively, D is TRBD1 (6 bases). Germline CDR1 SNHLY, CDR2 FYNNEI. There are 14 residues in the CDR3. V was cut by 5 bases and J by 0 bases, with 7 bases left in between. In DNA form, the CDR3 reads TGTGCCAGCAGTCCAGGGGCGAACACCGGGGAGCTGTTTTTT. It specifies CASSPGANTGELFF. The variable domain in full, completed from reference TRBV2 and TRBJ2-2, reads EPEVTQTPSHQVTQMGQEVILRCVPISNHLYFYWYRQILGQKVEFLVSFYNNEISEKSEIFDDQFSVERPDGSNFTLKIRSTKLEDSAMYFCASSPGANTGELFFGEGSRLTVL.

The rearrangement joins TRBV19 to TRBJ2-1, with 16 bases matching TRBD2. The junction had 3 bases not matched to a gene; V was cut back by 10 bases and J by 9 bases. Per the germline V gene, CDR1 is LNHDA and CDR2 is SQIVND (reference sequence). The CDR3 consists of 13 residues. Here the CDR3 DNA reads TGTGCCACCGGGACTAGCGGGAGGGTTGAGCAGTTCTTC. Its protein product is CATGTSGRVEQFF.

The V and J genes are TRBV7-3 and TRBJ2-3; 7 bases agree with TRBD1. With 5 bases clipped from V and 0 bases from J, the junction kept 8 bases outside the gene matches. The length of the CDR3 is 16 residues. Germline CDR1 SGHTA, CDR2 FQGTGA. Written as DNA, the CDR3 is TGTGCCAGCAGCCAAGGACAGGACCCTAGCACAGATACGCAGTATTTT. As protein: CASSQGQDPSTDTQYF.

The CDR3: CASSWGIRLPQHF. In DNA form, the CDR3 reads TGTGCCAGCAGTTGGGGCATACGGTTGCCCCAGCATTTT. The V and J genes are TRBV6-5 and TRBJ1-5, with a tentative D call TRBD1 (5 bases). The CDR3 loop spans 13 amino acids. CDR1 and CDR2 from the germline V gene are MNHEY and SVGAGI. The V and J ends lost 4 bases and 9 bases respectively, with 13 bases between them.

This chain uses TRBV19 with TRBJ2-3; 9 nucleotides match TRBD1. V lost 4 bases, J lost 5 bases, and 7 bases stayed unmatched. Germline-derived CDR1 and CDR2 are LNHDA and SQIVND (reference sequence). The CDR3 runs to 15 residues. CDR3 coding DNA: TGTGCCAGTAGTACCGGACAGGGGATGGGAGATACGCAGTATTTT. This gives the protein CASSTGQGMGDTQYF.

This chain links TRBV7-9 with TRBJ1-1; no clear D gene. CDR1 SEHNR and CDR2 FQNEAQ come from the germline V gene (reference sequence). This CDR3 spans 13 amino acids. The V and J ends lost 4 bases and 3 bases respectively, with 9 bases between them. The CDR3 region has the DNA TGTGCCAGCAGCTACCCAGAGGACACTGAAGCTTTCTTT. Translation gives CASSYPEDTEAFF.